Each of the 32 T cell receptor beta chains below was sequenced from the same sample in a study of molecular identifiers for immune sequencing clone quantification. TCRdb re-analysed the PCR reads in MiXCR, keeping a single row per CDR3 protein. The sample lists about 320,000 distinct CDR3 sequences, around a fifth seen once, with about 0.79% in the top ten. The specimen sequenced was naive CD8+ T cells from blood, with Jurkat cell RNA spiked in. Sample subset: FACS-sorted CD8+CD4-CCR7+CD45RA+ naive T cells. Receptors originate from a human donor in good health. Some libraries in this study had Jurkat cell RNA spiked in.

The chain has TRBV28 and TRBJ1-5, with no clear D. The CDR3 runs 14 residues. V lost 2 bases and J lost 4, with 9 bases in between. The V gene's germline CDR1 is MDHEN and CDR2 SYDVKM. The CDR3 DNA follows: TGTGCCAGCAGTTTAGACACCTTAAATCAGCCCCAGCATTTT. Translating gives CASSLDTLNQPQHF. Based on the CDR3 plus reference TRBV28 and TRBJ1-5, the full variable domain is DVKVTQSSRYLVKRTGEKVFLECVQDMDHENMFWYRQDPGLGLRLIYFSYDVKMKEKGDIPEGYSVSREKKERFSLILESASTNQTSMYLCASSLDTLNQPQHFGDGTRLSIL.

CDR3 sequence: CASSEQGQVSYEQYF. The CDR3 DNA reads as TGTGCCAGCAGTGAACAGGGACAGGTTAGCTACGAGCAGTACTTC. J is TRBJ2-7 and V is TRBV2; TRBD1 agrees at 8 bases. V was pared by 2 bases and J by 3 bases, with 6 bases of the junction left unmatched. This CDR3 spans 15 amino acids. The V gene's germline CDR1 is SNHLY and CDR2 FYNNEI.

This clonotype was detected many times. The chain carries TRBV29-1 and TRBJ1-1; 7 nucleotides align to TRBD1. CDR3 length: 15 residues. CDR1 SQVTM and CDR2 ANQGSEA come from the germline V gene. With V trimmed by 5 bases and J by 4 bases, 13 bases remained unmatched. CDR3 region: CSVWLPGGFSTEAFF. The CDR3 bases are TGCAGCGTTTGGCTGCCAGGGGGGTTTAGCACTGAAGCTTTCTTT.

This clonotype was seen many times. V usage is TRBV29-1 and J usage is TRBJ1-1; D gene unclear. The V and J ends lost 4 bases and 1 base respectively, with 13 bases between them. The CDR3 length is 14 residues. CDR1 and CDR2 from the germline V gene are SQVTM and ANQGSEA. The CDR3 DNA reads TGCAGCGTTGGACCCTTCGCAGAGAACACTGAAGCTTTCTTT. Translating gives CSVGPFAENTEAFF.

In its sample, this clonotype was seen a few times. The chain recombines TRBV6-5 with TRBJ1-5; D might be TRBD1 (5 bases). The CDR3 extends over 17 amino acids. Trimming shortened V by 4 bases and J by 0 bases, and 16 bases separated the two germline ends. Germline-derived CDR1 and CDR2 are MNHEY and SVGAGI. DNA for the CDR3: TGTGCCAGCAGTTGGAGACAGCCCTCAGCTAGCAATCAGCCCCAGCATTTT. Its translation: CASSWRQPSASNQPQHF.

With regard to this clonotype: A single base separates this from a much larger clone, so it may be a read error. The chain links TRBV4-3 to TRBJ2-2, with TRBD2 matching over 7 bases. Germline V gene sequence: CDR1 LGHNA, CDR2 YSLEER. The CDR3 consists of 16 residues. CDR3 loop: CASSQDRVDPVRELVF. The CDR3 nucleotides are TGCGCCAGCAGCCAAGATAGGGTCGACCCAGTGCGGGAGCTGGTTTTT.

The table lists this clonotype with many counts. This CDR3 is CASSQALGTSVEQYF. The CDR3 DNA reads TGTGCCAGCAGCCAAGCTTTGGGGACTAGCGTCGAGCAGTACTTC. This chain links TRBV14 with TRBJ2-7; 10 bases align to TRBD2. The CDR3 consists of 15 residues. Per the germline V gene, CDR1 is SGHDN and CDR2 is FVKESK. Trimming cost V 1 base and J 6 bases; bases outside gene matches: 6.

This clonotype was observed many times. The V gene is TRBV12-3 or TRBV12-4, the J gene TRBJ2-3; D not resolved. The CDR3 has 13 residues. V was cut by 3 bases and J by 1 base, with 5 bases left in between. The CDR3 loop reads CASSFSGTDTQYF. The CDR3 DNA sequence: TGTGCCAGCAGTTTTTCCGGCACAGATACGCAGTATTTT.

As concerns this clonotype: A read error likely explains this, since a far larger clone differs by one base. This chain connects TRBV20-1 to TRBJ2-7; D unclear. The CDR3 runs to 12 residues. Germline V gene data show CDR1 as DFQATT and CDR2 as SNEGSKA (reference sequence). The CDR3: CSVRDRSYEQYF. The DNA for the CDR3 is TGCAGTGTTAGAGATCGATCCTACGAGCAGTACTTC.

A word on this clonotype: A single base separates this from a much larger clone, so it may be a read error. The rearrangement links TRBV11-2 to TRBJ2-7; maybe TRBD2 (6 bases). This CDR3 has 14 residues. From germline, CDR1 is SGHAT and CDR2 FQNNGV. CDR3 DNA sequence: TGTGCCAGCAGCTTAGAAGGGGACTCCTACCAGCAGTACTTC. Encoded protein: CASSLEGDSYQQYF.

This clonotype was recorded many times. V is TRBV12-5 and J is TRBJ2-7; 9 bases are a match to TRBD1. CDR3 length equals 15 residues. V lost 1 base, J lost 4 bases, and 5 bases stayed unmatched. Germline V CDR1 and CDR2: LGHNT, FRNRAP. CDR3 loop: CASGLGDRVVYEQYF. CDR3 nucleotide sequence: TGTGCTAGTGGTTTGGGGGACAGGGTTGTTTACGAGCAGTACTTC. Full variable domain (rest looked up from reference TRBV12-5 and TRBJ2-7): DARVTQTPRHKVTEMGQEVTMRCQPILGHNTVFWYRQTMMQGLELLAYFRNRAPLDDSGMPKDRFSAEMPDATLATLKIQPSEPRDSAVYFCASGLGDRVVYEQYFGPGTRLTVT.

This clonotype was detected many times. J is TRBJ2-1 and V is TRBV28; maybe TRBD1 (6 bases). CDR3 length: 16 amino acids. V shed 0 bases and J shed 1 base, with 10 bases lying between them. Germline V gene lookup returns CDR1 MDHEN and CDR2 SYDVKM. The CDR3 DNA sequence: TGTGCCAGCAGTTTATGGCAGGGGAGTTCCTACAATGAGCAGTTCTTC. Encoded protein: CASSLWQGSSYNEQFF.

This clonotype has ten or more counts. The chain uses TRBV5-5 and TRBJ2-7; D remains ambiguous. This CDR3 is 15 amino acids long. V was pared by 3 bases and J by 0 bases, with 13 bases between. The V gene's germline CDR1 is SGHKS and CDR2 YYEKEE (reference sequence). CDR3 nucleotides: TGTGCCAGCAGCTCCCGGGTGGGCCGCTCCTACGAGCAGTACTTC. Its protein is CASSSRVGRSYEQYF. Filled out from reference TRBV5-5 and TRBJ2-7, the complete variable domain reads DAGVTQSPTHLIKTRGQQVTLRCSPISGHKSVSWYQQVLGQGPQFIFQYYEKEERGRGNFPDRFSARQFPNYSSELNVNALLLGDSALYLCASSSRVGRSYEQYFGPGTRLTVT.

This clonotype appeared many times. The rearrangement uses TRBV24-1 and TRBJ2-6; tentatively, D is TRBD2 (7 bases). This CDR3 comprises 14 residues. Germline CDR1 reads KGHDR; CDR2 reads SFDVKD. V lost 6 bases and J lost 4, with 9 bases in between. This CDR3 is CATSRGAGANVLTF. The CDR3 DNA reads TGTGCCACCAGTCGGGGGGCCGGGGCCAACGTCCTGACTTTC.

This chain links TRBV19 with TRBJ2-3, with D maybe TRBD1 (7 bases). The V end lost 9 bases, the J end lost 1 base, and 11 bases lay between the germline ends. The CDR3 extends over 13 amino acids. CDR1 is LNHDA and CDR2 is SQIVND in the germline V gene (reference sequence). In nucleotides, the CDR3 is TGTGCCAGCAGGGGGGCGGGCACAGATACGCAGTATTTT. Its translation: CASRGAGTDTQYF. The whole variable domain, remainder taken from reference TRBV19 and TRBJ2-3, is DGGITQSPKYLFRKEGQNVTLSCEQNLNHDAMYWYRQDPGQGLRLIYYSQIVNDFQKGDIAEGYSVSREKKESFPLTVTSAQKNPTAFYLCASRGAGTDTQYFGPGTRLTVL.

Points on this clonotype: The junction shows a germline mismatch at one end, possibly a read error. The V gene is TRBV20-1, the J gene TRBJ2-6; possible D gene TRBD2, 6 bases. The germline V gene encodes CDR1 DFQATT and CDR2 SNEGSKA (reference sequence). The CDR3 length is 16 residues. CDR3 DNA: TGCAGTGCTAGAGCCCCAAGGGACTCTGGGGCCAACGTCCTGGCTTTC. This codes for CSARAPRDSGANVLAF.

This clonotype was seen at least ten times. The rearrangement uses TRBV28 and TRBJ1-5; D is undetermined. The germline CDR1 and CDR2 sequences are MDHEN and SYDVKM. CDR3 size: 12 residues. Trimming removed 6 bases from V and 6 bases from J, with 9 bases in between. CDR3: CASSQDVQPQHF. The CDR3 bases are TGTGCCAGCAGCCAGGACGTTCAGCCCCAGCATTTT.

Details on this clonotype: A much more abundant neighbour one base away suggests this may be a read error. The V gene is TRBV7-2, the J gene TRBJ2-7, with 8 bases fitting TRBD1. The CDR3 extends over 15 amino acids. The germline V gene encodes CDR1 SGHTA and CDR2 FQGNSA. DNA for the CDR3: TGTGCCAGCAACTTAGGGTTGGGACAGGCCTACGAGCAGTACTTC. It specifies CASNLGLGQAYEQYF.

This clonotype was detected many times. The chain carries TRBV27 and TRBJ2-3; 11 bases line up with TRBD2. Germline V gene sequence: CDR1 MNHEY, CDR2 SMNVEV (reference sequence). V lost 5 bases to trimming and J lost 2 bases; unmatched junction nucleotides: 9. This CDR3 has 17 amino acids. Written as DNA, the CDR3 is TGTGCCAGCAGTCCCCTCTTAGCGGGAGGGGTCACAGATACGCAGTATTTT. It yields the protein CASSPLLAGGVTDTQYF.

This clonotype showed up just a few times. This chain connects TRBV20-1 to TRBJ1-1, with D possibly TRBD1 on 5 matching bases. Germline V gives CDR1 DFQATT, CDR2 SNEGSKA (reference sequence). The CDR3 runs 15 residues. V lost 6 bases and J 4 bases, leaving 21 bases between the germline ends. The CDR3 loop reads CSAPLGGGGGTEAFF. The CDR3 bases are TGCAGTGCCCCGCTCGGCGGGGGGGGGGGCACTGAAGCTTTCTTT.

The J gene is TRBJ1-3, the V gene TRBV3-1; D may be TRBD1 (5 bases). Germline CDR1 is LGHDT and CDR2 is YNNKEL (reference sequence). V lost 0 bases and J 8 bases, leaving 14 bases between the germline ends. There are 15 residues in the CDR3. CDR3 DNA: TGTGCCAGCAGCCAAGAGCCGGGGCTGGTTGACACCATATATTTT. Protein product: CASSQEPGLVDTIYF. The full variable domain, in which reference TRBV3-1 and TRBJ1-3 provide the parts outside the CDR3, is DTAVSQTPKYLVTQMGNDKSIKCEQNLGHDTMYWYKQDSKKFLKIMFSYNNKELIINETVPNRFSPKSPDKAHLNLHINSLELGDSAVYFCASSQEPGLVDTIYFGEGSWLTVV.

Only a few counts were recorded for this clonotype. The V gene is TRBV20-1, the J gene TRBJ1-5; D remains ambiguous. From germline, CDR1 is DFQATT and CDR2 SNEGSKA (reference sequence). V lost 0 bases and J lost 6, with 12 bases in between. CDR3 length equals 14 residues. The CDR3 DNA follows: TGCAGTGCTAGAGATACGGGTATTAGTCAGCCCCAGCATTTT. It specifies CSARDTGISQPQHF.

This clonotype appeared many times. J is TRBJ1-2 and V is TRBV4-1, with a tentative D call TRBD1 (5 bases). Germline V gives CDR1 MGHRA, CDR2 YSYEKL. The ends were cut back, 0 bases at V and 8 bases at J, with 13 bases in the middle. This CDR3 spans 14 amino acids. This chain's CDR3 is CASSQERQGYGYTF. The CDR3 DNA sequence: TGCGCCAGCAGCCAAGAAAGGCAGGGCTACGGCTACACCTTC.

This clonotype was recorded once. The chain combines TRBV5-6 with TRBJ2-7, with 8 bases identical to TRBD2. The germline V gene has CDR1 SGHDT and CDR2 YYEEEE. CDR3 length equals 16 residues. Trimming at V came to 4 bases and at J to 2 bases, leaving 11 bases not matched to a gene. The CDR3 DNA follows: TGTGCCAGCAGCCTTCTACCAGCGGGAGTCCCCTACGAGCAGTACTTC. Its protein is CASSLLPAGVPYEQYF.

This clonotype was counted between two and nine times. The chain couples TRBV4-1 to TRBJ2-2; possibly TRBD1 for D (5 bases). The length of the CDR3 is 16 residues. Germline loops: CDR1 MGHRA, CDR2 YSYEKL. V gave up 0 bases and J gave up 4 bases, with 12 bases separating them. This chain's CDR3 is CASSQESAGRTGELFF. CDR3 in DNA: TGCGCCAGCAGCCAAGAGTCGGCAGGGCGCACCGGGGAGCTGTTTTTT.

This clonotype occurred once. The chain has TRBV3-1 and TRBJ2-7; 11 bases map to TRBD2. V lost 3 bases, J lost 5 bases, and 3 bases stayed unmatched. The CDR3 has 14 amino acids. CDR1 is LGHDT, CDR2 YNNKEL, per germline (reference sequence). CDR3: CASSHSGGAHEQYF. In DNA, the CDR3 is TGTGCCAGCAGCCATAGCGGGGGGGCCCACGAGCAGTACTTC.

Turning to this clonotype: A clone one base away is much larger, so this may be a read error. The chain employs TRBV6-6 and TRBJ2-7; D is uncertain. The CDR3 extends over 13 amino acids. Germline assignment: CDR1 MNHNY and CDR2 SVGAGI (reference sequence). CDR3 residues: CANSYGSYYEQYF. In nucleotides, the CDR3 is TGTGCCAACAGTTACGGCAGCTACTACGAGCAGTACTTC.

The rearrangement links TRBV9 to TRBJ1-1; no reliable D call. The CDR3 is made up of 17 amino acids. Germline lookup yields CDR1 SGDLS and CDR2 YYNGEE. V was clipped by 0 bases and J by 2 bases, with 17 bases between them. Written as DNA, the CDR3 is TGTGCCAGCAGCGTAGCCGATCTAGGGTCAGAAAACACTGAAGCTTTCTTT. It encodes CASSVADLGSENTEAFF.

CDR3 loop: CASSLSWGTYQETQYF. Written as DNA, the CDR3 is TGTGCCAGCAGTTTATCTTGGGGGACGTACCAAGAGACCCAGTACTTC. The chain links TRBV27 to TRBJ2-5; possibly TRBD1 or TRBD2 for D (5 bases each). In germline, CDR1 is MNHEY, CDR2 SMNVEV (reference sequence). CDR3 length: 16 amino acids. Trimming pared 0 bases from V and 0 bases from J, leaving 11 bases between.

This clonotype was counted only a few times. In DNA, the CDR3 is TGCGCCAGCAGCCAAGGGTGGCGGGGAGACACTGAAGCTTTCTTT. It is translated as CASSQGWRGDTEAFF. This chain links TRBV4-1 with TRBJ1-1; D is unclear. The germline V gene encodes CDR1 MGHRA and CDR2 YSYEKL. V gave up 1 base and J gave up 3 bases, with 12 bases separating them. The CDR3 loop spans 15 amino acids.

For the CDR3, the DNA is TGTGCCTGGAGTCACCAGCTGAGGAGACAGGCCTACGAGCAGTACTTC. It codes for CAWSHQLRRQAYEQYF. V is TRBV30 and J is TRBJ2-7; D may be TRBD1 (6 bases). Trimming pared 2 bases from V and 2 bases from J, leaving 19 bases between. The CDR3 is made up of 16 amino acids. The V gene's germline CDR1 is GTSNPN and CDR2 SVGIG (reference sequence).

As concerns this clonotype: A much larger clone differs by one base, so this may be a read error. J is TRBJ2-3 and V is TRBV6-1, with unresolved D. Germline V lookup: CDR1 MNHNS, CDR2 SASEGT. The CDR3 has 15 residues. Here the CDR3 reads CASSDHPGPTDAQYF. The DNA of the CDR3 is TGTGCCAGCAGTGATCACCCGGGCCCTACAGATGCGCAGTATTTT.